These 20 T cell receptor beta chains were sequenced from one sample in a study of T cells expressing NK-cell markers (dated by TCRdb to the early 2020s). The method was 5' RACE. Sequenced on an Illumina HiSeq 2000. TCRdb reprocessed the reads into one record per CDR3 protein sequence, lacking DNA. Per the sample table, the count is hundreds of thousands of distinct CDR3 sequences. The ten largest account for 4.2% of the sample. Sequenced input: blood T cells: a sorted CD56 or NKG2C T cell subset, CD4+ or CD8+ T cells, or bulk PBMC T cells (not recorded which). The receptors stem from a woman aged 18-70 years in good health.

The chain has TRBV12-3 or TRBV12-4 and TRBJ2-5; absent DNA, TCRdb's TRBD2 call cannot be checked. The CDR3 contains 13 residues. CDR3 sequence: CATTSGGAETQYF.

The chain has TRBV12-3 or TRBV12-4 and TRBJ1-6. This CDR3 has 15 amino acids. The CDR3 region is CASSLSRVRDSPLHF.

The V gene is TRBV29-1, the J gene TRBJ2-2; TCRdb indicates TRBD1, and absent DNA this call remains unverified. CDR1 and CDR2 from the germline V gene are SQVTM and ANQGSEA. The CDR3 is 14 amino acids. Here the CDR3 reads CSVGSGVVTGELFF.

The V gene is TRBV29-1, the J gene TRBJ2-1; lacking DNA, the TRBD2 call made by TCRdb goes unchecked. The CDR3 is made up of 14 amino acids. Germline V gives CDR1 SQVTM, CDR2 ANQGSEA. The CDR3 here is CSVARGALDNEQFF.

The chain employs TRBV29-1 and TRBJ2-4; the TCRdb call, TRBD1, lacks DNA for checking. From germline, CDR1 is SQVTM and CDR2 ANQGSEA. The length of the CDR3 is 13 residues. The CDR3 sequence is CSVGGVPKNIQYF.

The chain is built from TRBV20-1 and TRBJ2-5; checking the TCRdb D call of TRBD1 is not possible without DNA. This CDR3 region has 13 residues. Germline V gene lookup returns CDR1 DFQATT and CDR2 SNEGSKA (reference sequence). The CDR3 here is CSASVGGQETQYF.

V is TRBV5-1 and J is TRBJ2-2; TCRdb proposes TRBD1, but this gene call is untestable without DNA. Germline assignment: CDR1 SGHRS and CDR2 YFSETQ. The CDR3 runs to 17 residues. CDR3 residues: CASSLEEGARGTGELFF. The full variable domain, its missing parts supplied by reference TRBV5-1 and TRBJ2-2, is KAGVTQTPRYLIKTRGQQVTLSCSPISGHRSVSWYQQTPGQGLQFLFEYFSETQRNKGNFPGRFSGRQFSNSRSEMNVSTLELGDSALYLCASSLEEGARGTGELFFGEGSRLTVL.

The V and J genes are TRBV7-2 and TRBJ2-2. The CDR3 runs to 15 residues. Germline V lookup: CDR1 SGHTA, CDR2 FQGNSA. CDR3 loop: CASRSGITNTGELFF.

This chain uses TRBV12-3 or TRBV12-4 with TRBJ2-7; TCRdb outputs TRBD1, but without DNA this stays unchecked. The CDR3 is 14 amino acids. The CDR3 loop is CASSTGVSSYEQYF.

The chain has TRBV20-1 and TRBJ1-5; absent DNA, TCRdb's TRBD1 call cannot be checked. Germline CDR1 and CDR2: DFQATT and SNEGSKA (reference sequence). The CDR3 totals 15 residues. The chain's CDR3 is CSAFRQGGGNQPQHF.

CDR3 region: CASSRRGASYGYTF. V is TRBV18 and J is TRBJ1-2; the D call from TCRdb, TRBD1, cannot be confirmed without DNA. The CDR3 length is 14 residues. CDR1 and CDR2 (germline): KGHSH, LQKENI.

The chain links TRBV24-1 to TRBJ1-2; the TCRdb D gene call, TRBD1, has no DNA to confirm it. The CDR3 has 13 residues. The germline CDR1 and CDR2 sequences are KGHDR and SFDVKD. The CDR3 region is CATSQGAAYGYTF.

V and J are TRBV6-1 and TRBJ2-3; as DNA is missing, the TRBD1 call by TCRdb cannot be tested. This CDR3 region has 14 residues. Germline CDR1 and CDR2: MNHNS and SASEGT. CDR3 loop: CASSPRLPPDTQYF.

The chain is built from TRBV5-1 and TRBJ1-6; without DNA, the TCRdb call of TRBD1 cannot be checked. CDR1 and CDR2 (germline): SGHRS, YFSETQ. The CDR3 totals 15 residues. CDR3 sequence: CASSPREKNNSPLHF.

This chain links TRBV5-8 with TRBJ2-1; TCRdb's D call of TRBD2 is untestable without DNA. The CDR3 sequence is 16 residues long. Germline loops: CDR1 SGHTS, CDR2 YDEGEE. CDR3 sequence: CASSLESGASYNEQFF. The full variable domain, completed using reference TRBV5-8 and TRBJ2-1, is EAGVTQSPTHLIKTRGQQATLRCSPISGHTSVYWYQQALGLGLQFLLWYDEGEERNRGNFPPRFSGRQFPNYSSELNVNALELEDSALYLCASSLESGASYNEQFFGPGTRLTVL.

CDR3 residues: CASIDTGTGAGYTF. The chain joins TRBV6-2 or TRBV6-3 to TRBJ1-2; TCRdb lists TRBD1, though no DNA is available to test this call. CDR3 length: 14 residues. CDR1 and CDR2 (germline): MNHEY, SVGEGT.

This rearrangement joins TRBV27 to TRBJ1-6; the D call from TCRdb, TRBD1, cannot be confirmed without DNA. The CDR3 consists of 15 residues. Germline loops: CDR1 MNHEY, CDR2 SMNVEV (reference sequence). The CDR3 is CASSLFWQGDSPLHF.

This chain uses TRBV20-1 with TRBJ1-2; as DNA is missing, the TRBD1 call by TCRdb cannot be tested. The germline V gene encodes CDR1 DFQATT and CDR2 SNEGSKA (reference sequence). The CDR3 has 17 residues. CDR3 protein: CSARTTLGTGVNYGYTF.

V and J are TRBV12-3 or TRBV12-4 and TRBJ2-2; absent DNA, TCRdb's TRBD2 call cannot be checked. The CDR3 extends over 16 amino acids. The CDR3 loop reads CASSFPLAGPTGELFF.

The chain couples TRBV15 to TRBJ1-3. The germline CDR1 and CDR2 sequences are LNHNV and YYDKDF (reference sequence). The CDR3 covers 16 residues. CDR3 sequence reads: CATSRGTQEPANTIYF. The full variable domain, completed using reference TRBV15 and TRBJ1-3, is DAMVIQNPRYQVTQFGKPVTLSCSQTLNHNVMYWYQQKSSQAPKLLFHYYDKDFNNEADTPDNFQSRRPNTSFCFLDIRSPGLGDTAMYLCATSRGTQEPANTIYFGEGSWLTVV.